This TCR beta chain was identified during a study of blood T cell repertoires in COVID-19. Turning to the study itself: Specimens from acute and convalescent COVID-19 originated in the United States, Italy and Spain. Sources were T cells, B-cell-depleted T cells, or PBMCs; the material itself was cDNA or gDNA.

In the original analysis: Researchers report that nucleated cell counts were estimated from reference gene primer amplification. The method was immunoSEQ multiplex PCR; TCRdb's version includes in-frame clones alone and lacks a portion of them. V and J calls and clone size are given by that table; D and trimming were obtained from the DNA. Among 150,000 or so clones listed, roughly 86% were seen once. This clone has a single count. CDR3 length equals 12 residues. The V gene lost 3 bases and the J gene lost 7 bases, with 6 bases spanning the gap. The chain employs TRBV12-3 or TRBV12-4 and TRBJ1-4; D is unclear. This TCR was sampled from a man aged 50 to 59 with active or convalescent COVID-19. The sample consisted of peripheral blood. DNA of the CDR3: TGTGCCAGCAGTTTTACCGGTGAAAAACTGTTTTTT. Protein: CASSFTGEKLFF.